These T cell receptor beta chains were read from a single sample in a study of T-cell reconstitution after alpha-beta-depleted transplantation in children. A single record per CDR3 protein comes from TCRdb applying MiXCR to the PCR reads. The sample lists about 610,000 distinct CDR3 sequences, over 9.5% occurring once. Sequenced here: PBMCs from the stem cell graft donor, sampled from the stem cell graft. The origin of the receptors is a human donor who donated a stem cell graft to a child with acute myeloid leukemia. The CDR3 runs from the conserved cysteine through the conserved F or W. A D gene is named only where the DNA matches it firmly. Clone size, where shown, is once, few, many, or a class for clones that have expanded.

V	J	size	D	DNA	CDR3
TRBV6-2/TRBV6-3	TRBJ2-7	many	NA	TGTGCCAGCAGAACCGACAGGAGCTCCTACGAGCAGTACTTC	CASRTDRSSYEQYF
TRBV7-3	TRBJ2-2	NA	TRBD2	TGTGCCAGCAGCCCCACCGGGACTAGAGCCGGGGAGCTGTTTTTT	CASSPTGTRAGELFF
TRBV7-9	TRBJ1-5	few	NA	TGTGCCAGCAGCTTAGCGGATGGGGGCCATAAGCCCCAGCATTTT	CASSLADGGHKPQHF
TRBV11-2	TRBJ2-1	few	TRBD2	TGTGCCAGCAGCTTTTTTGGCGGGAGTCTAATCGGCTCCTACAATGAGCAGTTCTTC	CASSFFGGSLIGSYNEQFF
TRBV6-2/TRBV6-3	TRBJ2-1	NA	TRBD2	TGTGCCAGCAGCCGCCTAGCGGGGAACTACAATGAGCAGTTCTTC	CASSRLAGNYNEQFF
TRBV11-2	TRBJ2-1	NA	TRBD2	TGTGCCAGCAGCCCCTCGGGACTAGCGGTAACTCCGGATGAGCAGTTCTTC	CASSPSGLAVTPDEQFF
TRBV5-1	TRBJ2-1	many	NA	TGCGCCAGCAGCTTGGACGGGATCGGTTTTAATGAGCAGTTCTTC	CASSLDGIGFNEQFF
TRBV10-3	TRBJ2-3	many	TRBD1	TGTGCCATCGCCCCGGGACAGGGGCTAGATACGCAGTATTTT	CAIAPGQGLDTQYF
TRBV6-5	TRBJ2-2	many	TRBD2	TGTGCCAGCAGTTACTCGAATCTAGCGGGAGTAACCGGGGAGCTGTTTTTT	CASSYSNLAGVTGELFF
TRBV29-1	TRBJ2-3	NA	TRBD2	TGCAGCGTTTATTTCTTTGGCGGGAGGGCCAGGGTGAGGACAGATACGCAGTATTTT	CSVYFFGGRARVRTDTQYF
TRBV10-3	TRBJ2-5	NA	NA	TGTGCCACCCGGACAGATTTAGAAGAGACCCAGTACTTC	CATRTDLEETQYF
TRBV6-2/TRBV6-3	TRBJ1-1	many	NA	TGTGCCAGCAGTTTAACAGGTGTCAACACTGAAGCTTTCTTT	CASSLTGVNTEAFF
TRBV5-1	TRBJ2-5	few	NA	TGCGCCAGCAGCTTGGAACGGGGGCTGGAGACCCAGTACTTC	CASSLERGLETQYF
TRBV6-2/TRBV6-3	TRBJ2-3	NA	NA	TGTGCCAGCGAACGGACTAGCACAGATACGCAGTATTTT	CASERTSTDTQYF
TRBV7-9	TRBJ2-2	few	TRBD2	TGTGCCAGCAGTCCTGCGGGAGGGCCGTCCACCGGGGAGCTGTTTTTT	CASSPAGGPSTGELFF
TRBV10-3	TRBJ2-7	many	TRBD1	TGTGCCATCAACCCCGGGACAGGGAACTACGAGCAGTACTTC	CAINPGTGNYEQYF
TRBV12-3/TRBV12-4	TRBJ1-2	many	NA	TGTGCCAGCAGTTTAGGGGGCTACTATGGCTACACCTTC	CASSLGGYYGYTF
TRBV27	TRBJ2-7	NA	TRBD2	TGTGCCAGCAGTTTGCGGGAGTCGTCCTACGAGCAGTACTTC	CASSLRESSYEQYF
TRBV6-5	TRBJ2-7	few	NA	TGTGCCAGCAGTTACTCTTTAGAGGTCTCCTACGAGCAGTACTTC	CASSYSLEVSYEQYF
TRBV15	TRBJ2-4	few	TRBD1	TGTGCCACCAGCAGAGATCGAAGACAGGGGAATTTAAAAAACATTCAGTACTTC	CATSRDRRQGNLKNIQYF
TRBV29-1	TRBJ1-1	NA	NA	TGCAGCGTTGAAGATCTGGGACCCTACACTGAAGCTTTCTTT	CSVEDLGPYTEAFF
TRBV10-3	TRBJ2-1	few	NA	TGTGCCATCGAGGGCGGGGATTCCTACAATGAGCAGTTCTTC	CAIEGGDSYNEQFF
TRBV5-1	TRBJ2-7	few	TRBD1	TGCGCCAGCAGCTTTGAGGGGACAGTAACCTACGAGCAGTACTTC	CASSFEGTVTYEQYF
TRBV7-8	TRBJ2-2	NA	TRBD2	TGTGCCAGCAGCTCGGGAGGGACGAACACCGGGGAGCTGTTTTTT	CASSSGGTNTGELFF
TRBV20-1	TRBJ2-7	few	TRBD1	TGCAGTGCTAGTTCGACAGGGACCGAGCAGTACTTC	CSASSTGTEQYF
TRBV28	TRBJ2-3	few	NA	TGTGCCAGCAGTTTTAAGGCTACGCGCGCTAGCACAGATACGCAGTATTTT	CASSFKATRASTDTQYF